This T cell receptor beta chain emerged from a study of shared clonotypes between healthy human individuals. In the study overall: Used for every donor were three CD4 naive, three CD4 memory, two CD8 naive and one CD8 memory plate.

Assay used: immunoSEQ multiplex PCR; TCRdb lists only in-frame clones, some missing. The data hold millions of clones, with 95% observed a single time. Germline V gene data show CDR1 as SEHNR and CDR2 as FQNEAQ (reference sequence). V lost 3 bases, J lost 10 bases, and 10 bases lay in between. There are 12 residues in the CDR3. Sequencing input: naive CD4+ T cells sorted from blood. Described subset: CD45RA+ positively selected. The chain employs TRBV7-9 and TRBJ1-5; D is uncertain. The TCR sequence derives from a man aged 18-30 years in good health. CDR3 sequence reads: CASSFIAGPQHF. DNA for the CDR3: TGTGCCAGCAGCTTCATAGCGGGACCCCAGCATTTT.